This T cell receptor beta chain was identified during a study of cytomegalovirus exposure and HLA in healthy donors. Notes on the study in general: Trimming of TCR beta V- and J-genes showed a link, identified in a later analysis, to a missense DCLRE1C variant. A later analysis found most CMV-associated TCR beta chains apparently HLA-restricted.

The CDR3 spans 16 residues. The V and J ends lost 4 bases and 11 bases, in that order; junction bases with no gene match: 12. Germline V CDR1 and CDR2: SGHKS, YYEKEE (reference sequence). PCR employed 60 Vbeta and 13 Jbeta primers. Method: immunoSEQ multiplex PCR; TCRdb's copy keeps in-frame clones and lacks some. The sample has about 77,000 clones; about four fifths are singletons. This clone was observed a few times. The antigen remains undetermined. The receptor comes from a man between 35 and 55 years old in good health and CMV-seronegative. The sample comprised PBMCs. The rearrangement joins TRBV5-5 to TRBJ1-6, with 10 bases aligning to TRBD1. The CDR3 spells CASSRPIRDRGPPLHF. CDR3 coding DNA: TGTGCCAGCAGCAGGCCGATAAGAGACAGGGGGCCACCCCTCCACTTT.